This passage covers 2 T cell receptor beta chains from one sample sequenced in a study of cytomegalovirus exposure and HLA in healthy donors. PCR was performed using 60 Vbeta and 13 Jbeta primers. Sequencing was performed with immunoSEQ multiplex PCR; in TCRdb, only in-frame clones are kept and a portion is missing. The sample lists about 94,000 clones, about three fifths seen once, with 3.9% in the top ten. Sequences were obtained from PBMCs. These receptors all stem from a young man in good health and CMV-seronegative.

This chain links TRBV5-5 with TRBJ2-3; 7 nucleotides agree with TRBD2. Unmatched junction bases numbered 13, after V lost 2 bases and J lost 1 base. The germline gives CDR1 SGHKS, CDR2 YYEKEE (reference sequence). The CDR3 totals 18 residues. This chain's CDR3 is CASSFGERREGGTDTQYF. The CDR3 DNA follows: TGTGCCAGCAGCTTCGGCGAGAGAAGGGAGGGAGGCACAGATACGCAGTATTTT.

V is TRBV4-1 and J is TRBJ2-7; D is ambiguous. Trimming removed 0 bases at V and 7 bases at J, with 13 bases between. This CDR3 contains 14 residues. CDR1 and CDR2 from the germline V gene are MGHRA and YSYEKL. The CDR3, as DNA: TGCGCCAGCAGCCAAGAAGTTCGAGGTGGGGAGCAGTACTTC. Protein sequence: CASSQEVRGGEQYF.